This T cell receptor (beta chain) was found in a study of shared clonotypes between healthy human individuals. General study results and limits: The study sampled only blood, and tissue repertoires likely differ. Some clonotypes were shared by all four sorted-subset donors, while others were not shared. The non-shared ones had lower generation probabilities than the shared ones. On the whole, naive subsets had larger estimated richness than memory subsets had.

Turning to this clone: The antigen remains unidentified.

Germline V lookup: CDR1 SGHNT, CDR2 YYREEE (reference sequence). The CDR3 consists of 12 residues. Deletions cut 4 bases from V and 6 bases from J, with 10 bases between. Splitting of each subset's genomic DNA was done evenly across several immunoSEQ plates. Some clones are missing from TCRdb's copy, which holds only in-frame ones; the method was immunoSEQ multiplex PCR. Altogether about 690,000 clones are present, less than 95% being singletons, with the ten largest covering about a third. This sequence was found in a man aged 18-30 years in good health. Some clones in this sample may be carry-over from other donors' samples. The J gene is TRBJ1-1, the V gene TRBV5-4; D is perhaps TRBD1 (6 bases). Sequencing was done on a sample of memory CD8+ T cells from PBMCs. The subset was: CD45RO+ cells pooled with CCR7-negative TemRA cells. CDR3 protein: CASSEGDSEAFF. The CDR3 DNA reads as TGTGCCAGCAGCGAGGGGGATTCTGAAGCTTTCTTT.